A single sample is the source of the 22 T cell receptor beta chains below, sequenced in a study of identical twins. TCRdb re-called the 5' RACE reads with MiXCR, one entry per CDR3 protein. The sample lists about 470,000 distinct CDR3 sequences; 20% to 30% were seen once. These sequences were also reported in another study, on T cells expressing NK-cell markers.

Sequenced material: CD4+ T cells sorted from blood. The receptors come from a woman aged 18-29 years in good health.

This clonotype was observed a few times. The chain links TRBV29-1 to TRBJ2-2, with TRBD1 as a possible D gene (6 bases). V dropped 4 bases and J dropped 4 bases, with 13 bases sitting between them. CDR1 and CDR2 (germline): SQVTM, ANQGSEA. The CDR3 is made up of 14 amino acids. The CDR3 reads CSVADRRTTGELFF. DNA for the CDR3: TGCAGCGTTGCGGACAGAAGAACCACCGGGGAGCTGTTTTTT.

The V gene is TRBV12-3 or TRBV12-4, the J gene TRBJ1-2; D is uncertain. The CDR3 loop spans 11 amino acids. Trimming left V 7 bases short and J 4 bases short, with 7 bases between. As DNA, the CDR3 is TGTGCCAGCACTCAGAGCTATGGCTACACCTTC. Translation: CASTQSYGYTF.

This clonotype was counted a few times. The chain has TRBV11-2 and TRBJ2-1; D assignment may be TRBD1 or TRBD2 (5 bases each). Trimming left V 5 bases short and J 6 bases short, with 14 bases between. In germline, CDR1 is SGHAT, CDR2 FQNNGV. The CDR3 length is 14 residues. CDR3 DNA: TGTGCCAGCAGCCCCGGGACCAAATCCAATGAGCAGTTCTTC. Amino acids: CASSPGTKSNEQFF.

CDR3 in DNA: TGCAGCGTTGGTGTGGTTTTCTTT. It encodes CSVGVVFF. The V call is TRBV29-1, the J call TRBJ1-1; no firm D call. From germline, CDR1 is SQVTM and CDR2 ANQGSEA. The CDR3 length is 8 residues. V lost 4 bases, J lost 13 bases, and 7 bases lay in between.

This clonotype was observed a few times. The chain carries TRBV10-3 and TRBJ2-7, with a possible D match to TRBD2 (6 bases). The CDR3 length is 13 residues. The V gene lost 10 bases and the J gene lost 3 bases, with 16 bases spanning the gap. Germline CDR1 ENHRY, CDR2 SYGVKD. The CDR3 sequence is CATTPGVVYEQYF. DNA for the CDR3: TGTGCCACCACGCCGGGGGTCGTCTACGAGCAGTACTTC.

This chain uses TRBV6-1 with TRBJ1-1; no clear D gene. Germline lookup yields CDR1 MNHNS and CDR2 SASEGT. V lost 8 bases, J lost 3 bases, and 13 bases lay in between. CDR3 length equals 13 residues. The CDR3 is CASSIGFDTEAFF. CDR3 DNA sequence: TGTGCCAGCTCGATTGGGTTCGACACTGAAGCTTTCTTT.

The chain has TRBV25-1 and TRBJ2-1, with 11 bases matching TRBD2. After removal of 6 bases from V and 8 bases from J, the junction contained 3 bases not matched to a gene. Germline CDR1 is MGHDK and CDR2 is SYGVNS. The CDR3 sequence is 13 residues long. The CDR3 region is CASRLAGGHEQFF. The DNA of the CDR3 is TGTGCCAGCAGGTTAGCGGGAGGGCATGAGCAGTTCTTC. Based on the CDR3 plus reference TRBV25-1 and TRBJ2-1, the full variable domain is EADIYQTPRYLVIGTGKKITLECSQTMGHDKMYWYQQDPGMELHLIHYSYGVNSTEKGDLSSESTVSRIRTEHFPLTLESARPSHTSQYLCASRLAGGHEQFFGPGTRLTVL.

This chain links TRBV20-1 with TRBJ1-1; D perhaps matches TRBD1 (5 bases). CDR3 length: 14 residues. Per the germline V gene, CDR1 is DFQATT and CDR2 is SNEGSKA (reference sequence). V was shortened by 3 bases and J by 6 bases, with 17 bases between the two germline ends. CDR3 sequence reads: CSARPGRASAEAFF. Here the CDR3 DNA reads TGCAGTGCTAGGCCGGGACGGGCATCGGCTGAAGCTTTCTTT.

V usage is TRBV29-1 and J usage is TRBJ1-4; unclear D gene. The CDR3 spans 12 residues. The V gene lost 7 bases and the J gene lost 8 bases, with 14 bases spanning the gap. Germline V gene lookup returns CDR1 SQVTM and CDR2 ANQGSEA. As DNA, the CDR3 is TGCAGCGCTGGGTCCCTGCCGGAAAAACTGTTTTTT. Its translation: CSAGSLPEKLFF.

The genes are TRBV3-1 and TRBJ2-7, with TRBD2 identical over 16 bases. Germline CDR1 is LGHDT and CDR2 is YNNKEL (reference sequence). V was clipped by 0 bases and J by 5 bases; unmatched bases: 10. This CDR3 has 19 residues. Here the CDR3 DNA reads TGTGCCAGCAGCCAAGAGGAGAGCCCGGGACTAGCGGGAGGGGACGAGCAGTACTTC. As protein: CASSQEESPGLAGGDEQYF.

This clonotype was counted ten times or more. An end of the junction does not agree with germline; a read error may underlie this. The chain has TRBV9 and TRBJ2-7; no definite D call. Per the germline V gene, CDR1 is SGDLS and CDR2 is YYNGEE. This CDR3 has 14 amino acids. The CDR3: CASSVDTSAYEQYF. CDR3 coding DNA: TGTGCCAGCAGTGTAGACACCTCTGCCTACGAGCAGTACTTC. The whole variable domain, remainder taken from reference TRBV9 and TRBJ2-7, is DSGVTQTPKHLITATGQRVTLRCSPRSGDLSVYWYQQSLDQGLQFLIQYYNGEERAKGNILERFSAQQFPDLHSELNLSSLELGDSALYFCASSVDTSAYEQYFGPGTRLTVT.

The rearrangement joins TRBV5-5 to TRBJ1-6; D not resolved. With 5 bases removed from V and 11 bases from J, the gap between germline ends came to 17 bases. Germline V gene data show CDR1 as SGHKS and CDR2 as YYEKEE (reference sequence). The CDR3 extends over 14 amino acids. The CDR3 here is CASRVGTGAPPLHF. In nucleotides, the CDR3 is TGTGCCAGCAGGGTGGGTACGGGAGCCCCACCCCTCCACTTT.

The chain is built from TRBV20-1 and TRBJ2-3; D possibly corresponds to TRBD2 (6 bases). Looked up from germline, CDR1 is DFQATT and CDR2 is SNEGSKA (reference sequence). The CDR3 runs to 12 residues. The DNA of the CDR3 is TGCACCGTGGGACTTCACACAGATACGCAGTATTTT. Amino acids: CTVGLHTDTQYF.

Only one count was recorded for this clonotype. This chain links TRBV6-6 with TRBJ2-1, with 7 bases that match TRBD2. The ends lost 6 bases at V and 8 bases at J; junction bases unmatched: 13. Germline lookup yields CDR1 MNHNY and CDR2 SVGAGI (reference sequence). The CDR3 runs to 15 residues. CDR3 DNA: TGTGCCAGCAGCCCCCGTGGGATAGCGGGCGATGAGCAGTTCTTC. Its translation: CASSPRGIAGDEQFF.

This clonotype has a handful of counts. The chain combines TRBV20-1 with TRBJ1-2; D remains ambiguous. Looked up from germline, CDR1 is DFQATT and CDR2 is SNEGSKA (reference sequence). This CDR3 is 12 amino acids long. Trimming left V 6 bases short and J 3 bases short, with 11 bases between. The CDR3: CSARAPYYGYTF. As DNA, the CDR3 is TGCAGTGCGAGGGCCCCGTACTATGGCTACACCTTC.

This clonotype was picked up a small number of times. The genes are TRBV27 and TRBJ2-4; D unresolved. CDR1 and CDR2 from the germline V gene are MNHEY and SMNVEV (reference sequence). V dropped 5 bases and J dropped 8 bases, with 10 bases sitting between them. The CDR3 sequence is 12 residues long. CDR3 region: CASSLTGDIQYF. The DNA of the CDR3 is TGTGCCAGCAGTCTGACTGGAGACATTCAGTACTTC.

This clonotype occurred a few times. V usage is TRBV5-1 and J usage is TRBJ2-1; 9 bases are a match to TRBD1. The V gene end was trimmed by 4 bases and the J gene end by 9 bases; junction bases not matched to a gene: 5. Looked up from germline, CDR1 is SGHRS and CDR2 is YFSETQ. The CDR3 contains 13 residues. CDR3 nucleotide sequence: TGCGCCAGCAGCGTAACAGGGGGCAGTGAGCAGTTCTTC. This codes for CASSVTGGSEQFF. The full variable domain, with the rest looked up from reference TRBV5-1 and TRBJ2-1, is KAGVTQTPRYLIKTRGQQVTLSCSPISGHRSVSWYQQTPGQGLQFLFEYFSETQRNKGNFPGRFSGRQFSNSRSEMNVSTLELGDSALYLCASSVTGGSEQFFGPGTRLTVL.

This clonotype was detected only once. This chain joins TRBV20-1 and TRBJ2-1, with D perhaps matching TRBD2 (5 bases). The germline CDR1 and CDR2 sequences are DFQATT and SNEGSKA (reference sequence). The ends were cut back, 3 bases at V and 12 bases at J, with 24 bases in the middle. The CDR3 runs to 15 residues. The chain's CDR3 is CSASAGVALGVGQFF. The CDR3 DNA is TGCAGTGCTAGCGCCGGGGTCGCTCTCGGGGTGGGGCAGTTCTTC.

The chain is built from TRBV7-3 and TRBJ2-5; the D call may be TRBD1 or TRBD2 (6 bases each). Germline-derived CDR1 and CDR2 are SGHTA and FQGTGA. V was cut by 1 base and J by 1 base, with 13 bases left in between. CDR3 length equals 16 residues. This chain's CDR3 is CASSLIRGPAQETQYF. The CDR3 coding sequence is TGTGCCAGCAGCTTAATCCGGGGGCCCGCCCAAGAGACCCAGTACTTC. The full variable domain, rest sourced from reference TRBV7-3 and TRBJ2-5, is GAGVSQTPSNKVTEKGKYVELRCDPISGHTALYWYRQSLGQGPEFLIYFQGTGAADDSGLPNDRFFAVRPEGSVSTLKIQRTERGDSAVYLCASSLIRGPAQETQYFGPGTRLLVL.

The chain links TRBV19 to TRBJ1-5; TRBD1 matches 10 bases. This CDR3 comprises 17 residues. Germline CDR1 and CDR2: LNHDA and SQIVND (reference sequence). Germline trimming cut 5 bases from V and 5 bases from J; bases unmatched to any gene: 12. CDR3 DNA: TGTGCCAGTAGTGTACGGACAGGGGGGGATCTATATCAGCCCCAGCATTTT. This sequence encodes CASSVRTGGDLYQPQHF.

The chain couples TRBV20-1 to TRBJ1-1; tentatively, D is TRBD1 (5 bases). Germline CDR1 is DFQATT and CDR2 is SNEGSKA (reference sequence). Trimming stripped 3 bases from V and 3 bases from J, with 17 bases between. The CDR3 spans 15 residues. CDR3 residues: CSASGGYLLDTEAFF. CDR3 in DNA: TGCAGTGCTAGTGGGGGGTATCTATTGGACACTGAAGCTTTCTTT.

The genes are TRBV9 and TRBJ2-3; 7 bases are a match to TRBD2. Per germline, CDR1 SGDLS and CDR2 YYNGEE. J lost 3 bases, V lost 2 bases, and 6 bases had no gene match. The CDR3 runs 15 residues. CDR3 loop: CASSVTPGGTDTQYF. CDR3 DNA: TGTGCCAGCAGCGTCACACCGGGGGGAACAGATACGCAGTATTTT. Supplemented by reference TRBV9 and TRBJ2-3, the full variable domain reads DSGVTQTPKHLITATGQRVTLRCSPRSGDLSVYWYQQSLDQGLQFLIQYYNGEERAKGNILERFSAQQFPDLHSELNLSSLELGDSALYFCASSVTPGGTDTQYFGPGTRLTVL.